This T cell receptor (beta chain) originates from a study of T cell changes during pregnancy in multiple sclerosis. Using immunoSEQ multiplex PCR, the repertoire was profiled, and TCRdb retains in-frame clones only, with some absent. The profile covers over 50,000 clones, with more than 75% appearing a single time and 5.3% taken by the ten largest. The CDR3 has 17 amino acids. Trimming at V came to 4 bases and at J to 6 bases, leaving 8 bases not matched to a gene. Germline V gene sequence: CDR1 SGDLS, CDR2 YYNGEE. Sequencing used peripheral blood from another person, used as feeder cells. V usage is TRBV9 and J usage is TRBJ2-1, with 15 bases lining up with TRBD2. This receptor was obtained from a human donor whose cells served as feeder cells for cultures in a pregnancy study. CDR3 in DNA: TGTGCCAGCAGCCCCGTGGGACTAGCGGGAGGTAGCAATGAGCAGTTCTTC. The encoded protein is CASSPVGLAGGSNEQFF.